This passage covers 19 T cell receptor beta chains from one sample sequenced in a study of T-cell memory formation after mild COVID-19. TCRdb reanalysed the 5' RACE reads using MiXCR and keeps one entry per CDR3 protein. The sample lists 100,000 to 150,000 distinct CDR3 sequences, 5% to 6.5% seen once, with approximately 2% in the top ten. Sequenced material: PBMCs or a T cell subset sorted from them (not recorded which). The receptors were sampled from an adult woman who had mild COVID-19 (a few samples of this study predate the infection). Cell type and time point are not known.

In its sample, this clonotype was seen many times. V gene TRBV6-6 combines with J gene TRBJ2-3; perhaps TRBD1 as D (6 bases). Per the germline V gene, CDR1 is MNHNY and CDR2 is SVGAGI (reference sequence). CDR3 length: 13 amino acids. The V and J ends lost 8 bases and 9 bases respectively, with 18 bases between them. CDR3 coding DNA: TGTGCCAGCGTCACAGGGAAGGGCCGAACGCAGTATTTT. Its protein product is CASVTGKGRTQYF.

V gene TRBV18 combines with J gene TRBJ2-7; D may be TRBD1 or TRBD2 (7 bases each). The germline V and J ends were trimmed by 1 base and 0 bases, with 13 bases remaining between them. CDR3 length: 16 residues. The germline V gene encodes CDR1 KGHSH and CDR2 LQKENI. The CDR3 region has the DNA TGTGCCAGCTCACCACGGGAGGGACAGATCTCCTACGAGCAGTACTTC. Residues: CASSPREGQISYEQYF.

J is TRBJ1-2 and V is TRBV3-1, with TRBD1 matching 11 bases. This CDR3 has 15 amino acids. Germline V CDR1 and CDR2: LGHDT, YNNKEL (reference sequence). V gave up 4 bases and J gave up 5 bases; unmatched junction bases: 6. The CDR3 DNA reads as TGTGCCAGCAGCCTGGGACAGGGGGGTTCGTATGGCTACACCTTC. Translation gives CASSLGQGGSYGYTF.

The sample holds many counts of this clonotype. The chain is built from TRBV2 and TRBJ1-1, with TRBD1 as a possible D gene (5 bases). Per germline, CDR1 SNHLY and CDR2 FYNNEI. V lost 7 bases and J lost 7, with 10 bases in between. The CDR3 spans 11 residues. CDR3 region: CASTKGIEAFF. The CDR3 nucleotides read TGTGCCAGCACCAAGGGGATTGAAGCTTTCTTT.

The sample holds a few counts of this clonotype. V gene TRBV5-1 combines with J gene TRBJ2-3, with D perhaps given as TRBD1 or TRBD2 (5 bases each). The V gene lost 6 bases and the J gene lost 4 bases, with 18 bases spanning the gap. Germline lookup yields CDR1 SGHRS and CDR2 YFSETQ. The length of the CDR3 is 15 residues. The CDR3 loop reads CASTTQAGTADTQYF. The CDR3 DNA reads TGCGCCAGCACCACCCAGGCAGGGACGGCAGATACGCAGTATTTT.

This clonotype was observed a handful of times. The chain joins TRBV7-9 to TRBJ2-1; D not certain. Germline loops: CDR1 SEHNR, CDR2 FQNEAQ (reference sequence). V dropped 1 base and J dropped 12 bases, with 10 bases sitting between them. The CDR3 spans 12 residues. The CDR3 loop reads CASSLVAVGQFF. The CDR3 DNA follows: TGTGCCAGCAGCTTAGTGGCCGTCGGGCAGTTCTTC.

The chain couples TRBV7-2 to TRBJ2-7; 14 nucleotides match TRBD2. Germline CDR1 and CDR2: SGHTA and FQGNSA. The CDR3 runs to 18 residues. V dropped 3 bases and J dropped 2; count of bases not matched to a gene: 9. CDR3 sequence: CASSLGPPGLAGAYEQYF. CDR3 sequence (DNA): TGTGCCAGCAGCTTGGGGCCTCCGGGACTAGCGGGGGCCTACGAGCAGTACTTC.

The chain combines TRBV5-5 with TRBJ1-2, with 9 bases aligning to TRBD1. Germline CDR1 reads SGHKS; CDR2 reads YYEKEE (reference sequence). The CDR3 contains 17 residues. V trimming: 2 bases; J trimming: 4 bases; junction bases outside the gene matches: 12. The CDR3 protein is CASSFVPGQGSGYGYTF. The CDR3 nucleotides are TGTGCCAGCAGCTTTGTTCCGGGACAGGGATCCGGCTATGGCTACACCTTC.

This clonotype has at least ten counts. J is TRBJ2-7 and V is TRBV5-4; 7 bases line up with TRBD2. CDR3 size: 15 residues. V shed 2 bases and J 0 bases; nucleotides not matched to a gene: 5. Germline values: CDR1 SGHNT, CDR2 YYREEE (reference sequence). CDR3 DNA sequence: TGTGCCAGCAGCTTTAGCGGGCCAACCTCCTACGAGCAGTACTTC. This codes for CASSFSGPTSYEQYF.

J is TRBJ2-1 and V is TRBV20-1; the D call may be TRBD1 or TRBD2 (6 bases each). This CDR3 region has 15 residues. Trimming took off 5 bases at V and 0 bases at J, with 14 bases between the two ends. Per germline, CDR1 DFQATT and CDR2 SNEGSKA (reference sequence). The CDR3 here is CSASKGGSSYNEQFF. For the CDR3, the DNA is TGCAGTGCTTCCAAAGGGGGGAGCTCCTACAATGAGCAGTTCTTC.

The rearrangement links TRBV20-1 to TRBJ2-2; D could derive from TRBD1 or TRBD2 (6 bases each). Trimming removed 6 bases from V and 4 bases from J, with 21 bases in between. From germline, CDR1 is DFQATT and CDR2 SNEGSKA (reference sequence). The CDR3 spans 16 residues. The CDR3, as DNA: TGCAGTGCAACAAGGGTGGGGGGCTGGGGCACCGGGGAGCTGTTTTTT. Protein product: CSATRVGGWGTGELFF.

This clonotype was seen more than once but under ten times. The CDR3 is CASSRQGGGYNEQFF. CDR3 in DNA: TGTGCCAGCAGCCGCCAGGGGGGGGGCTACAATGAGCAGTTCTTC. J is TRBJ2-1 and V is TRBV11-2, with D perhaps assigned TRBD1 or TRBD2 (7 bases each). Germline V gene lookup returns CDR1 SGHAT and CDR2 FQNNGV. The CDR3 spans 15 residues. V shed 5 bases and J shed 3 bases, with 14 bases lying between them. Full variable domain (remainder filled in from reference TRBV11-2 and TRBJ2-1): EAGVAQSPRYKIIEKRQSVAFWCNPISGHATLYWYQQILGQGPKLLIQFQNNGVVDDSQLPKDRFSAERLKGVDSTLKIQPAKLEDSAVYLCASSRQGGGYNEQFFGPGTRLTVL.

J is TRBJ2-7 and V is TRBV25-1; D could derive from TRBD1 or TRBD2 (6 bases each). Germline CDR1 MGHDK, CDR2 SYGVNS. The CDR3 has 16 amino acids. Trimming stripped 3 bases from V and 6 bases from J, with 21 bases between. The CDR3 region has the DNA TGTGCCAGCAGTGATTACCTCCGGTCGGGGGCGGGCGAGCAGTACTTC. Residues: CASSDYLRSGAGEQYF.

V gene TRBV5-8 combines with J gene TRBJ2-2, with no clear D. Germline V lookup: CDR1 SGHTS, CDR2 YDEGEE. This CDR3 is 15 amino acids long. V was pared by 0 bases and J by 6 bases, with 12 bases between. For the CDR3, the DNA is TGTGCCAGCAGCTTGGTCGCGAGTGGGTCCGGGGAGCTGTTTTTT. Translating gives CASSLVASGSGELFF.

In its sample, this clonotype was seen many times. The chain is built from TRBV24-1 and TRBJ2-1; 7 bases map to TRBD2. CDR1 and CDR2 (germline): KGHDR, SFDVKD. V trimming: 4 bases; J trimming: 0 bases; junction bases outside the gene matches: 5. This CDR3 is built from 16 residues. CDR3 in DNA: TGTGCCACCAGTGACACGCGGGGGAGCTCCTACAATGAGCAGTTCTTC. As protein: CATSDTRGSSYNEQFF.

This clonotype was picked up many times. The chain employs TRBV29-1 and TRBJ2-7; D perhaps matches TRBD2 (6 bases). The germline CDR1 and CDR2 sequences are SQVTM and ANQGSEA. The CDR3 runs to 13 residues. V dropped 3 bases and J dropped 4 bases, with 13 bases sitting between them. CDR3 region: CSVERGSGYEQYF. The CDR3 nucleotides are TGCAGCGTTGAGCGGGGTTCAGGATACGAGCAGTACTTC.

The table lists this clonotype with a few counts. The V and J genes are TRBV20-1 and TRBJ2-1; TRBD2 matches 11 bases. This CDR3 has 15 residues. In germline, CDR1 is DFQATT, CDR2 SNEGSKA (reference sequence). V lost 1 base, J lost 7 bases, and 6 bases stayed unmatched. CDR3 coding DNA: TGCAGTGCTAGAGGTACTAGCGGGAGTTTAAATGAGCAGTTCTTC. This sequence encodes CSARGTSGSLNEQFF.

This clonotype was picked up a small number of times. The chain combines TRBV9 with TRBJ2-5; 11 bases are a match to TRBD2. The trim removed 5 bases at V and 0 bases at J, leaving 15 bases unmatched. This CDR3 has 19 residues. Germline values: CDR1 SGDLS, CDR2 YYNGEE. The CDR3 DNA sequence: TGTGCCAGCAGACGAACTATCGGGACTAGCGGAGCGTACCAAGAGACCCAGTACTTC. Translating gives CASRRTIGTSGAYQETQYF.

The rearrangement uses TRBV3-1 and TRBJ1-1; D not certain. The CDR3 is 13 residues long. Germline loops: CDR1 LGHDT, CDR2 YNNKEL (reference sequence). V lost 3 bases to trimming and J lost 0 bases, with 5 bases between them. The CDR3 reads CASSQGMNTEAFF. The CDR3 DNA sequence: TGTGCCAGCAGCCAGGGGATGAACACTGAAGCTTTCTTT. Full variable domain (rest looked up from reference TRBV3-1 and TRBJ1-1): DTAVSQTPKYLVTQMGNDKSIKCEQNLGHDTMYWYKQDSKKFLKIMFSYNNKELIINETVPNRFSPKSPDKAHLNLHINSLELGDSAVYFCASSQGMNTEAFFGQGTRLTVV.